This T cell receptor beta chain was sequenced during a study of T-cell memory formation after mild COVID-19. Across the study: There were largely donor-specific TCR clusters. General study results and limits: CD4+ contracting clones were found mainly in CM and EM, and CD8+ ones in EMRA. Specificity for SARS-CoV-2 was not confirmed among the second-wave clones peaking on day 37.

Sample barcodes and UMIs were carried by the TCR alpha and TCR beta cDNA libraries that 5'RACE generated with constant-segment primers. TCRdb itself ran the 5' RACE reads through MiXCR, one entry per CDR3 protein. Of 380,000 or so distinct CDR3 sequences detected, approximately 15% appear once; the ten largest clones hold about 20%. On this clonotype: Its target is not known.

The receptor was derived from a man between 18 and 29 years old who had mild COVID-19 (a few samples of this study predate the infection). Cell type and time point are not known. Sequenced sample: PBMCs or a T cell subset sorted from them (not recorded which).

The DNA of the CDR3 is TGTGCCAGCAGCGAACTAGCGGGGGGTGCAGATACGCAGTATTTT. As protein: CASSELAGGADTQYF. The V call is TRBV7-3, the J call TRBJ2-3; 12 bases match TRBD2. Trimming removed 5 bases from V and 4 bases from J; junction bases left unmatched: 4. Germline V gene data show CDR1 as SGHTA and CDR2 as FQGTGA. The CDR3 length is 15 residues.